This paragraph covers one TCR beta chain sequence. Its antigen is unknown. The data were taken from a study of OX40 agonist ivuxolimab in advanced cancers. Study-wide context: The study reported partial responses in three patients: one hepatocellular carcinoma, two cutaneous melanoma. The study's findings and limits: Expanded clones belonging to CD8+ T cells outnumbered, on average, those of CD4+. Several nonresponders also turned out to have low normalized T-cell clonal expansion.

The CDR3 is made up of 12 amino acids. Germline CDR1 reads PRHDT; CDR2 reads FYEKMQ (reference sequence). V was shortened by 6 bases and J by 5 bases, with 10 bases between the two germline ends. The cohort excluded patients with autoimmune disease history or systemic immunosuppression. Sequencing used immunoSEQ multiplex PCR; TCRdb keeps in-frame clones, though not all of them. This sample has 45,000 to 65,000 clones, with approximately 75% found just once. The specimen was CD4+ or CD8+ T cells sorted from blood, collected in a trial of the OX40 agonist ivuxolimab. This TCR was sampled from an adult with an advanced solid tumor such as melanoma, head and neck, liver or kidney cancer. V gene TRBV13 combines with J gene TRBJ1-2; D remains ambiguous. The CDR3 sequence is CASRQLGYGYTF. The CDR3 nucleotides are TGTGCCAGCAGACAGTTAGGGTATGGCTACACCTTC.